The clone carrying this T cell receptor (beta chain) appeared a few times. Its antigen remains unidentified. This record comes from a study of response to subunit inactivated influenza vaccine. Study-wide points: The study's authors posited that every seasonal influenza vaccination enlists few new T cells.

Per the germline V gene, CDR1 is MNHEY and CDR2 is SVGAGI. There are 19 residues in the CDR3. Trimming took off 0 bases at V and 2 bases at J, with 17 bases between the two ends. In TCRdb, the RT-PCR reads were re-called with MiXCR into one record per CDR3 protein. Among under 800,000 distinct CDR3 sequences, about 15% were seen once, and the ten largest hold 5.5% to 8%. This clonotype originated in a man aged 45 to 65 who received an inactivated influenza vaccine. Sequenced here: PBMCs from blood, sampled around two weeks before vaccination. V usage is TRBV6-5 and J usage is TRBJ2-6; D may be TRBD2 (5 bases). CDR3 loop: CASSYSIWAAGAGANVLTF. DNA for the CDR3: TGTGCCAGCAGTTACTCCATTTGGGCGGCCGGGGCTGGGGCCAACGTCCTGACTTTC.